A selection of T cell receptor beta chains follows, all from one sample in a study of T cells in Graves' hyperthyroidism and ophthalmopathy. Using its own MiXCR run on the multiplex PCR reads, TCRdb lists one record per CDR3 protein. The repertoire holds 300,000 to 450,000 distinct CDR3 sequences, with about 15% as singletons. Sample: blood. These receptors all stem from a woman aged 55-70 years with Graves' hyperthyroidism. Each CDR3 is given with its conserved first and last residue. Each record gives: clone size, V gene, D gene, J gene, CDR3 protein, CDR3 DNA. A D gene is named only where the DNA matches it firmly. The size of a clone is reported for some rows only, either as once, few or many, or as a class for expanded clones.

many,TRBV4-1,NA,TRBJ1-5,CASSQVGQGNNQPQHF,TGCGCCAGCAGCCAAGTTGGGCAGGGTAATAATCAGCCCCAGCATTTT
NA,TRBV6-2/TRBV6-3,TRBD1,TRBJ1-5,CASTPGGTGQPQHF,TGTGCCAGCACCCCCGGCGGGACAGGACAGCCCCAGCATTTT
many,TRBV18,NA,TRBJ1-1,CASSPHRDRTEAFF,TGTGCCAGCTCACCACACAGGGATCGGACTGAAGCTTTCTTT
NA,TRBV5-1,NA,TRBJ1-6,CASGLTGHRPPLHF,TGTGCCAGCGGGCTAACAGGGCATCGGCCACCCCTCCACTTT
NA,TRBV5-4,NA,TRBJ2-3,CASSQPPPSVTQYF,TGTGCCAGCAGCCAGCCACCCCCTAGCGTTACGCAGTATTTT
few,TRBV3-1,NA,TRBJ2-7,CASSQVHGVVVYEQYF,TGTGCCAGCAGCCAAGTTCATGGGGTTGTGGTCTACGAGCAGTACTTC
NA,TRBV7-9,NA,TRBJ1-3,CASSERASGNTIYF,TGTGCCAGCAGCGAACGAGCCTCTGGAAACACCATATATTTT
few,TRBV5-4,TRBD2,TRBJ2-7,CASSLTSGFIHYEQYF,TGTGCCAGCAGCTTGACTAGCGGATTCATCCACTACGAGCAGTACTTC
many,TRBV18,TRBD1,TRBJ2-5,CASSPGDSLGETQYF,TGTGCCAGCTCACCGGGGGACAGCCTTGGCGAGACCCAGTACTTC
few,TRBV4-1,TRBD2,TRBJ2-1,CASSQSSGRANEQFF,TGCGCCAGCAGCCAATCTAGCGGGAGGGCCAATGAGCAGTTCTTC
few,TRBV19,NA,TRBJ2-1,CASSIAALSAYNEQFF,TGTGCCAGTAGTATAGCTGCACTATCAGCCTACAATGAGCAGTTCTTC
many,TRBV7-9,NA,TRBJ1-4,CASSREGGENEKLFF,TGTGCCAGCAGCCGAGAGGGGGGAGAGAATGAAAAACTGTTTTTT
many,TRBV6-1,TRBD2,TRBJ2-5,CASSSGSIETQYF,TGTGCCAGCTCGAGCGGGAGTATAGAGACCCAGTACTTC
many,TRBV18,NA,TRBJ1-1,CASSPSGHRIMNTEAFF,TGTGCCAGCTCACCTTCGGGACACCGGATAATGAACACTGAAGCTTTCTTT